This is a list of T cell receptor beta chains from one sample in a study of response to subunit inactivated influenza vaccine. TCRdb re-derived calls from the RT-PCR reads in MiXCR, one entry per CDR3 protein. The sample has more than 550,000 distinct CDR3 sequences; about 11% are singletons. The sequencing here drew on PBMCs from blood, taken on the day of vaccination. These receptors originate from a man in his fifties or sixties who received an inactivated influenza vaccine. CDR3s include the opening cysteine and the closing phenylalanine or tryptophan. A D gene is named only where the DNA matches it firmly. For some rows the clone size is stated as once, few or many, or as a class when expanded; others skip it.

v_call	cdr3_length	j_call	clone_size	d_call	cdr3_aa	cdr3_nt
TRBV25-1	16	TRBJ1-6	few	-	CASRRSGKSRNSPLHF	TGTGCCAGCAGGAGGTCAGGGAAGAGTAGAAATTCACCCCTCCACTTT
TRBV24-1	16	TRBJ2-1	-	TRBD1	CATSDQDRGSYNEQFF	TGTGCCACCAGTGACCAGGACAGGGGGTCCTACAATGAGCAGTTCTTC
TRBV10-3	13	TRBJ1-5	few	TRBD1	CAISEGQHQPQHF	TGTGCCATCAGCGAGGGACAGCATCAGCCCCAGCATTTT
TRBV4-1	15	TRBJ2-7	few	-	CASSQDRDSAYEQYF	TGCGCCAGCAGCCAAGATCGAGACAGCGCCTACGAGCAGTACTTC
TRBV3-1	17	TRBJ1-3	-	TRBD1	CASSPSGTGSAGNTIYF	TGTGCCAGCAGCCCCTCCGGGACAGGATCGGCTGGAAACACCATATATTTT
TRBV28	15	TRBJ2-2	-	-	CASSLGRRNTGELFF	TGTGCCAGCAGTTTAGGTCGCAGGAACACCGGGGAGCTGTTTTTT
TRBV6-1	13	TRBJ2-1	few	-	CASREGPYNEQFF	TGTGCCAGCAGGGAGGGACCCTACAATGAGCAGTTCTTC
TRBV27	10	TRBJ2-1	-	-	CASPLGGQFF	TGTGCCAGCCCTTTGGGGGGGCAGTTCTTC
TRBV12-3/TRBV12-4	13	TRBJ1-1	-	-	CASSSRRNTEAFF	TGTGCCAGCAGTTCTCGTCGGAACACTGAAGCTTTCTTT
TRBV2	15	TRBJ2-1	-	TRBD2	CASSVGAGGSNEQFF	TGTGCCAGCAGTGTCGGGGCGGGAGGTTCCAATGAGCAGTTCTTC
TRBV18	15	TRBJ2-2	-	-	CASSLGTAETGELFF	TGTGCCAGCTCACTGGGGACCGCCGAAACAGGGGAGCTGTTTTTT
TRBV28	14	TRBJ2-7	few	-	CASRQPGPRYEQYF	TGTGCCAGCAGACAGCCCGGGCCTCGCTACGAGCAGTACTTC
TRBV3-1	14	TRBJ2-3	few	-	CASSQVRVGGTQYF	TGTGCCAGCAGCCAAGTTCGCGTAGGGGGTACGCAGTATTTT
TRBV7-6	17	TRBJ1-1	-	-	CASSLTWGGGFGSEAFF	TGTGCCAGCAGCTTAACGTGGGGCGGGGGGTTTGGCTCTGAAGCTTTCTTT
TRBV7-6	15	TRBJ2-1	-	TRBD1	CASSLAGGAHNEQFF	TGTGCCAGCAGCTTAGCAGGGGGCGCCCACAATGAGCAGTTCTTC
TRBV18	13	TRBJ2-1	-	-	CASSPGLYNEQFF	TGTGCCAGCAGTCCCGGCCTCTACAATGAGCAGTTCTTC
TRBV7-2	15	TRBJ2-1	few	TRBD1	CASSLADRVFDEQFF	TGTGCCAGCAGCTTAGCGGACAGGGTTTTCGATGAGCAGTTCTTC
TRBV20-1	15	TRBJ1-6	-	-	CSARDTSSYNSPLHF	TGCAGTGCTAGAGACACAAGCTCCTATAATTCACCCCTCCACTTT
TRBV15	17	TRBJ2-5	-	-	CATSRDNPPQGWETQYF	TGTGCCACCAGCAGAGATAACCCCCCACAGGGTTGGGAGACCCAGTACTTC
TRBV2	18	TRBJ2-3	-	TRBD2	CASDPFIAGAGGTDTQYF	TGTGCCAGCGACCCCTTCATCGCCGGGGCGGGAGGCACAGATACGCAGTATTTT
TRBV10-3	13	TRBJ2-1	many	TRBD2	CAISVSGDNEQFF	TGTGCCATCAGTGTTAGCGGGGACAATGAGCAGTTCTTC
TRBV15	11	TRBJ2-1	many	-	CATSEGDEQFF	TGTGCCACCAGCGAGGGGGATGAGCAGTTCTTC
TRBV7-2	17	TRBJ2-1	few	TRBD2	CASSRTSGRVLGDEQFF	TGTGCCAGCAGCCGGACTAGCGGGAGGGTGCTCGGGGATGAGCAGTTCTTC
TRBV7-9	17	TRBJ2-2	-	-	CASTSLPAGLGTGELFF	TGTGCCAGCACCTCCCTTCCGGCAGGGCTAGGGACCGGGGAGCTGTTTTTT
TRBV6-2/TRBV6-3	16	TRBJ2-2	-	TRBD1	CASSYSDRVNTGELFF	TGTGCCAGCAGTTACTCCGACAGGGTCAACACCGGGGAGCTGTTTTTT